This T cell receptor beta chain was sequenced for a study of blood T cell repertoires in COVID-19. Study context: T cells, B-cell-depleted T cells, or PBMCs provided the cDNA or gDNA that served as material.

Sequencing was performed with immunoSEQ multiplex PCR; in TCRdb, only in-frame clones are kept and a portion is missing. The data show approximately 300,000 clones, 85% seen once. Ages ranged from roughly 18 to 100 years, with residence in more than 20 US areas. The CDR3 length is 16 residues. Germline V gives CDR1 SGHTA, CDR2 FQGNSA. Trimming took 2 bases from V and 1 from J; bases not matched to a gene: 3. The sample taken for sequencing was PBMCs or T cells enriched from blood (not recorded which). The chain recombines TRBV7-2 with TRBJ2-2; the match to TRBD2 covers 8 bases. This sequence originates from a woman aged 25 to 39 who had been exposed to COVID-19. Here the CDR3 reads CASSLLLAGNTGELFF. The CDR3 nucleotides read TGTGCCAGCAGCTTACTGCTAGCGGGGAACACCGGGGAGCTGTTTTTT.